Below are 2 T cell receptor beta chains sequenced from a single sample in a study of blood T cells in healthy people across ages (dated by TCRdb to the mid-2010s). Library prep was done by 5' RACE. TCRdb lists the instrument as Illumina HiSeq 2500. The second PCR ran for about 6 to 11 cycles and used a J-beta primer mix along with a sample-barcoded 5' primer. Through fastp at Q25 and MiXCR, TCRdb rebuilt clones from the public reads, retaining in-frame beta chains. Entries are consolidated by CDR3 protein sequence, retaining the most common genes and DNA. The table for this sample lists some 670,000 distinct CDR3 sequences; around 52% of them were counted only once. Clones ranked in the top ten supply about 14% of the sample. Sequencing was performed on blood. The receptor source for this set is a woman of 80 years or more in good health.

This chain connects TRBV18 to TRBJ2-5, with D possibly TRBD1 on 6 matching bases. V was clipped by 6 bases and J by 8 bases, with 19 bases between them. From germline, CDR1 is KGHSH and CDR2 LQKENI. This CDR3 has 14 residues. The CDR3 loop is CASSADGDKRTQYF. The CDR3 bases are TGTGCCAGCTCCGCCGACGGGGACAAGAGAACCCAGTACTTC.

This clonotype was recorded only once. This could be a read error, since a much larger clone is one nucleotide away. The chain recombines TRBV2 with TRBJ2-1; no clear D gene. Per germline, CDR1 SNHLY and CDR2 FYNNEI. There are 11 residues in the CDR3. CDR3 coding DNA: TGTGCCGGCAGACACCCGGGTGAGCAGTTCTTC. Encoded protein: CAGRHPGEQFF.